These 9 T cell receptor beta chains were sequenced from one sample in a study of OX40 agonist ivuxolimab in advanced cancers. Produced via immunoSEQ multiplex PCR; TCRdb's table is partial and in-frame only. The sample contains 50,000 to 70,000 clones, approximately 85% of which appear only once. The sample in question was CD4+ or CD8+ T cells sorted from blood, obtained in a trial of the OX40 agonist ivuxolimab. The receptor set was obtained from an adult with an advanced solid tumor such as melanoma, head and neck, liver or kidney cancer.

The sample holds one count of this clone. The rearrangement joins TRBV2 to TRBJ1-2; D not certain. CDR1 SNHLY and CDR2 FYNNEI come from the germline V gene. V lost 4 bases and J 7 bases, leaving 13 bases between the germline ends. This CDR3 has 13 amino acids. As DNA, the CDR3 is TGTGCCAGCAGTGGAGAACAAAGAGGTGGCTACACCTTC. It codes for CASSGEQRGGYTF.

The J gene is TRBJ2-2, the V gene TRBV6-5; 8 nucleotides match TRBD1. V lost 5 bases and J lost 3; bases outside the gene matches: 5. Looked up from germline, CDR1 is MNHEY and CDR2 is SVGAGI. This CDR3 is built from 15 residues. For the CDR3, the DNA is TGTGCCAGCAGTCAGGACAGGGCGGACACCGGGGAGCTGTTTTTT. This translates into CASSQDRADTGELFF.

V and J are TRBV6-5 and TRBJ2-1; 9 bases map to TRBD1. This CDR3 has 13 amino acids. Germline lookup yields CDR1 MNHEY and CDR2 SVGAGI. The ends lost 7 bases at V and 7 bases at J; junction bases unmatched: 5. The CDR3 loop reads CASTWTGVNEQFF. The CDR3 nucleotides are TGTGCCAGCACCTGGACAGGGGTGAATGAGCAGTTCTTC.

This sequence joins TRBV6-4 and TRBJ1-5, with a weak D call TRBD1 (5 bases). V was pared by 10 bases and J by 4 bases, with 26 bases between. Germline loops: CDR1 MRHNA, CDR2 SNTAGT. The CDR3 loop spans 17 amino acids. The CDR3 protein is CATPLISPGRPNQPQHF. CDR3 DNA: TGTGCCACACCCTTAATTTCCCCGGGACGGCCAAATCAGCCCCAGCATTTT.

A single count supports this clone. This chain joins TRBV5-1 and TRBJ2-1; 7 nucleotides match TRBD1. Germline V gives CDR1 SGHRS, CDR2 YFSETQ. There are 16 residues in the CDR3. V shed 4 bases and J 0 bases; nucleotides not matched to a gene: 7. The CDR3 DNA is TGCGCCAGCAGCCAGGACAGGTCGAGCTCCTACAATGAGCAGTTCTTC. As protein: CASSQDRSSSYNEQFF.

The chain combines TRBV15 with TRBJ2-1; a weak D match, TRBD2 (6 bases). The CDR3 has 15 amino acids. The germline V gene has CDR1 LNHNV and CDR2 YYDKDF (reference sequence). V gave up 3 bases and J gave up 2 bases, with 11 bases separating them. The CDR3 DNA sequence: TGTGCCACCAGCAGGAGGACTACCCCCTACAATGAGCAGTTCTTC. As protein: CATSRRTTPYNEQFF.

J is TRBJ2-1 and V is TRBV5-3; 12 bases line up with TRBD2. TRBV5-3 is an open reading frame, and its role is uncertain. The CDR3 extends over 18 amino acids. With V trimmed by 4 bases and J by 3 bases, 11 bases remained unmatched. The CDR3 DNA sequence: TGTGCCAGAAGCACGGGACTAGCGGGCCTTCTCTTCTACAATGAGCAGTTCTTC. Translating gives CARSTGLAGLLFYNEQFF.

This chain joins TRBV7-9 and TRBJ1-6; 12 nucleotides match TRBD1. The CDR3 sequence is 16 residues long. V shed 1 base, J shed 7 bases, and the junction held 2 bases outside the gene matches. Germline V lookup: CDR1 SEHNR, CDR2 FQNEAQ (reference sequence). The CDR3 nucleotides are TGTGCCAGCAGCTTAGTGGGACAGGGGGCGAATTCACCCCTCCACTTT. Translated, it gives CASSLVGQGANSPLHF.

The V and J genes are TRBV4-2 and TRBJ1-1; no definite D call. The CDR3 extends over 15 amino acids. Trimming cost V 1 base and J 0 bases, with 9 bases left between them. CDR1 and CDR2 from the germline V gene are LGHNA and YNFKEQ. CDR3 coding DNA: TGTGCCAGCAGCCAAGCCTGGCAGGTGAACACTGAAGCTTTCTTT. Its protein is CASSQAWQVNTEAFF.